Below are 27 T cell receptor beta chains sequenced from a single sample in a study of cytomegalovirus exposure and HLA in healthy donors. Amplification used 60 Vbeta primers and 13 Jbeta primers. Method: immunoSEQ multiplex PCR; TCRdb's copy keeps in-frame clones and lacks some. The data hold roughly 170,000 clones, with 65% to 85% observed a single time. Sequencing was carried out using PBMCs. Receptors originate from a woman between 45 and 60 years old in good health and CMV-seropositive.

V usage is TRBV5-1 and J usage is TRBJ2-3; 9 nucleotides line up with TRBD1. The CDR3 loop spans 16 amino acids. Germline loops: CDR1 SGHRS, CDR2 YFSETQ. Germline trimming cut 0 bases from V and 4 bases from J; bases unmatched to any gene: 6. The CDR3 is CASSLAGQGMADTQYF. CDR3 in DNA: TGCGCCAGCAGCTTGGCGGGACAGGGTATGGCAGATACGCAGTATTTT.

Here the CDR3 DNA reads TGTGCCAGCAGCCAGATAGGACTAGCCGCCACAGATACGCAGTATTTT. It encodes CASSQIGLAATDTQYF. This chain uses TRBV7-2 with TRBJ2-3; 8 positions match TRBD2. This CDR3 has 16 amino acids. Germline CDR1 is SGHTA and CDR2 is FQGNSA. The trim removed 5 bases at V and 2 bases at J, leaving 9 bases unmatched.

This sequence joins TRBV30 and TRBJ1-5, with 11 bases identical to TRBD1. CDR1 is GTSNPN and CDR2 is SVGIG in the germline V gene (reference sequence). V was clipped by 5 bases and J by 0 bases; unmatched bases: 3. The CDR3 covers 15 residues. The DNA of the CDR3 is TGTGCCTGGGGACAGGGGGCGATTAGCAATCAGCCCCAGCATTTT. It yields the protein CAWGQGAISNQPQHF.

The chain uses TRBV11-3 and TRBJ2-7; 12 bases fit TRBD2. This CDR3 has 16 residues. V dropped 4 bases and J dropped 0; count of bases not matched to a gene: 4. CDR1 is SGHNT and CDR2 is YENEEA in the germline V gene. CDR3 loop: CASSSRTSGISYEQYF. The CDR3 DNA sequence: TGTGCCAGCAGCTCCCGGACTAGCGGGATCTCCTACGAGCAGTACTTC.

The J gene is TRBJ2-7, the V gene TRBV7-8, with TRBD1 matching 8 bases. The CDR3 contains 15 residues. The V gene's germline CDR1 is SGHVS and CDR2 FQNEAQ. The J segment lost 3 bases and the V segment lost 1 base, leaving 5 bases of the junction unmatched. For the CDR3, the DNA is TGTGCCAGCAGCTTAGGCGGACAGGGCCACTACGAGCAGTACTTC. Translating it yields CASSLGGQGHYEQYF.

This sequence joins TRBV19 and TRBJ1-1; D gene unclear. CDR1 is LNHDA, CDR2 SQIVND, per germline (reference sequence). This CDR3 is 15 amino acids long. Trimming removed 7 bases at V and 0 bases at J, with 15 bases between. CDR3 sequence reads: CASTSYGLVNTEAFF. CDR3 coding DNA: TGTGCCAGTACCTCATATGGTTTAGTGAACACTGAAGCTTTCTTT.

This sequence joins TRBV5-1 and TRBJ2-3, with TRBD1 matching 7 bases. The V segment lost 2 bases and the J segment 2 bases; nucleotides outside the gene matches: 11. This CDR3 is 17 amino acids long. CDR1 SGHRS and CDR2 YFSETQ come from the germline V gene. The CDR3 spells CASSFVFGTDDTDTQYF. DNA of the CDR3: TGCGCCAGCAGCTTTGTATTTGGGACAGACGACACAGATACGCAGTATTTT. Drawing the rest from reference TRBV5-1 and TRBJ2-3, the complete variable domain is KAGVTQTPRYLIKTRGQQVTLSCSPISGHRSVSWYQQTPGQGLQFLFEYFSETQRNKGNFPGRFSGRQFSNSRSEMNVSTLELGDSALYLCASSFVFGTDDTDTQYFGPGTRLTVL.

This chain joins TRBV28 and TRBJ2-5; 10 bases agree with TRBD2. Germline CDR1 reads MDHEN; CDR2 reads SYDVKM. There are 15 residues in the CDR3. Losses at the gene ends were 3 bases for V and 6 bases for J; bases not matched to a gene: 7. The CDR3 sequence is CASSLASGSRKTQYF. Written as DNA, the CDR3 is TGTGCCAGCAGTTTGGCTAGCGGGAGTAGGAAGACCCAGTACTTC.

About this clone: A junction boundary mismatches the germline segment, possibly from a read error. The V call is TRBV7-9, the J call TRBJ1-3; D gene uncertain. The CDR3 contains 14 residues. Germline V CDR1 and CDR2: SEHNR, FQNEAQ (reference sequence). The CDR3 reads CSSSLRVTGNTIYF. The CDR3 DNA reads as TGTTCCAGCAGCTTACGGGTAACTGGAAACACCATATATTTT. Supplemented by reference TRBV7-9 and TRBJ1-3, the full variable domain reads DTGVSQNPRHKITKRGQNVTFRCDPISEHNRLYWYRQTLGQGPEFLTYFQNEAQLEKSRLLSDRFSAERPKGSFSTLEIQRTEQGDSAMYLCSSSLRVTGNTIYFGEGSWLTVV.

This chain uses TRBV9 with TRBJ2-2; D gene unclear. This CDR3 is 17 amino acids long. The V end lost 1 base, the J end lost 4 bases, and 17 bases lay between the germline ends. Germline CDR1 reads SGDLS; CDR2 reads YYNGEE. This chain's CDR3 is CASSVSINSGRTGELFF. CDR3 DNA sequence: TGTGCCAGCAGCGTATCCATTAACAGTGGGCGCACCGGGGAGCTGTTTTTT. The complete variable domain, with remaining parts taken from reference TRBV9 and TRBJ2-2, reads DSGVTQTPKHLITATGQRVTLRCSPRSGDLSVYWYQQSLDQGLQFLIQYYNGEERAKGNILERFSAQQFPDLHSELNLSSLELGDSALYFCASSVSINSGRTGELFFGEGSRLTVL.

The V call is TRBV7-3, the J call TRBJ2-3, with 15 bases lining up with TRBD2. Trimming at V came to 5 bases and at J to 5 bases, leaving 5 bases not matched to a gene. The CDR3 extends over 16 amino acids. In germline, CDR1 is SGHTA, CDR2 FQGTGA. Written as DNA, the CDR3 is TGTGCCAGCAGCAGGGGACTAGCGGGGGGAGGAGATACGCAGTATTTT. It specifies CASSRGLAGGGDTQYF.

The chain has TRBV6-1 and TRBJ1-1; 7 bases are shared with TRBD1. Trimming at V came to 3 bases and at J to 5 bases, leaving 12 bases not matched to a gene. Germline V gene sequence: CDR1 MNHNS, CDR2 SASEGT. The CDR3 runs to 16 residues. This CDR3 reads CASSDRTGERGTEAFF. The CDR3 DNA follows: TGTGCCAGCAGTGATCGAACAGGGGAGCGAGGGACTGAAGCTTTCTTT.

The chain couples TRBV6-5 to TRBJ2-7; D might be TRBD2 (7 bases). V was clipped by 7 bases and J by 4 bases, with 17 bases between them. The CDR3 is 14 residues long. CDR1 and CDR2 (germline): MNHEY, SVGAGI. The CDR3, as DNA: TGTGCCAGCACCCCCCCGGGGGGCGCGTACGAGCAGTACTTC. Amino acid sequence: CASTPPGGAYEQYF.

This clone was counted between two and nine times. The chain carries TRBV10-3 and TRBJ1-1; D is ambiguous. Germline CDR1 ENHRY, CDR2 SYGVKD. V was trimmed by 6 bases and J by 6 bases, leaving 17 bases between them. The CDR3 is 14 residues long. The CDR3 DNA sequence: TGTGCCATCAGCGCGGGGATCATTAAGGCTGAAGCTTTCTTT. Translated: CAISAGIIKAEAFF.

This chain connects TRBV6-1 to TRBJ2-3; a weak D match, TRBD2 (6 bases). This CDR3 spans 15 amino acids. From germline, CDR1 is MNHNS and CDR2 SASEGT. Trimming took off 6 bases at V and 1 base at J, with 14 bases between the two ends. The CDR3 loop is CASRTWGEGTDTQYF. The CDR3 nucleotides read TGTGCCAGCAGGACGTGGGGGGAAGGCACAGATACGCAGTATTTT.

J is TRBJ1-4 and V is TRBV2; D possibly corresponds to TRBD1 (5 bases). The V end was cut by 10 bases, the J end by 3 bases, with 9 bases between. The CDR3 spans 12 residues. Germline assignment: CDR1 SNHLY and CDR2 FYNNEI. The CDR3 DNA reads TGTGCCAACAGACAGTCTAATGAAAAACTGTTTTTT. Its protein product is CANRQSNEKLFF.

This chain connects TRBV29-1 to TRBJ2-1, with D possibly being TRBD2 (7 bases). This CDR3 has 18 residues. From germline, CDR1 is SQVTM and CDR2 ANQGSEA. In nucleotides, the CDR3 is TGCAGTGCCCGCAAGGGAGGGGGGGCGCGTGGGTCCTACAATGAGCAGTTCTTC. Protein: CSARKGGGARGSYNEQFF.

The V call is TRBV6-5, the J call TRBJ1-2, with D tentatively TRBD1 (6 bases). V lost 2 bases and J lost 6, with 13 bases in between. The germline V gene encodes CDR1 MNHEY and CDR2 SVGAGI. CDR3 length: 14 amino acids. In DNA form, the CDR3 reads TGTGCCAGCAGTTACGACAGGCTAAGAGATGGCTACACCTTC. It yields the protein CASSYDRLRDGYTF.

The V call is TRBV10-3, the J call TRBJ1-3; TRBD1 might be the D (6 bases). The CDR3 sequence is 16 residues long. CDR1 and CDR2 (germline): ENHRY, SYGVKD. Trimming removed 0 bases from V and 4 bases from J, with 13 bases in between. CDR3 residues: CAISESNRVEGNTIYF. In nucleotides, the CDR3 is TGTGCCATCAGTGAGTCTAACAGGGTGGAAGGAAACACCATATATTTT.

The rearrangement uses TRBV4-3 and TRBJ1-2; a possible D gene is TRBD1 (5 bases). CDR3 size: 15 residues. Trimming shortened V by 0 bases and J by 7 bases, and 15 bases separated the two germline ends. Germline CDR1 reads LGHNA; CDR2 reads YSLEER. CDR3 DNA: TGCGCCAGCAGCCAAGAGACAGTGCCAGTGTCTGGCTACACCTTC. Encoded protein: CASSQETVPVSGYTF.

The gene calls are TRBV14 and TRBJ2-6; no clear D. Trimming shortened V by 4 bases and J by 0 bases, and 4 bases separated the two germline ends. The germline V gene encodes CDR1 SGHDN and CDR2 FVKESK. The CDR3 runs 14 residues. The CDR3 region is CASSPLSGANVLTF. The CDR3 nucleotides are TGTGCCAGCAGCCCCCTCTCTGGGGCCAACGTCCTGACTTTC.

V and J are TRBV7-3 and TRBJ2-2, with D possibly TRBD2 on 6 matching bases. Germline V gene lookup returns CDR1 SGHTA and CDR2 FQGTGA. V was trimmed by 5 bases and J by 1 base, leaving 14 bases between them. This CDR3 comprises 16 residues. The CDR3 DNA reads TGTGCCAGCAGCCCCAGGGAAGCGGGGAACACCGGGGAGCTGTTTTTT. Protein product: CASSPREAGNTGELFF.

The chain uses TRBV19 and TRBJ2-3; a possible D gene is TRBD2 (7 bases). Germline assignment: CDR1 LNHDA and CDR2 SQIVND (reference sequence). The ends were cut back, 6 bases at V and 7 bases at J, with 17 bases in the middle. The CDR3 totals 14 residues. The CDR3 region is CASSNLGGQYTQYF. In nucleotides, the CDR3 is TGTGCCAGTAGCAATCTGGGGGGGCAGTATACGCAGTATTTT.

A few counts support this clone. The chain recombines TRBV2 with TRBJ2-6; TRBD1 matches at 8 bases. The CDR3 runs to 15 residues. CDR1 is SNHLY, CDR2 FYNNEI, per germline. With V trimmed by 6 bases and J by 2 bases, 3 bases remained unmatched. The CDR3 loop reads CASRDRVPGANVLTF. The CDR3, as DNA: TGTGCCAGCAGGGACAGGGTCCCTGGGGCCAACGTCCTGACTTTC.

The table lists this clone with a few counts. The chain has TRBV25-1 and TRBJ2-1, with 8 bases identical to TRBD1. In germline, CDR1 is MGHDK, CDR2 SYGVNS. This CDR3 comprises 13 residues. V was pared by 11 bases and J by 6 bases, with 9 bases of the junction left unmatched. Here the CDR3 DNA reads TGTGCCGCTAGACAGGGGTTTTCCAATGAGCAGTTCTTC. Translation gives CAARQGFSNEQFF. Drawing the rest from reference TRBV25-1 and TRBJ2-1, the complete variable domain is EADIYQTPRYLVIGTGKKITLECSQTMGHDKMYWYQQDPGMELHLIHYSYGVNSTEKGDLSSESTVSRIRTEHFPLTLESARPSHTSQYLCAARQGFSNEQFFGPGTRLTVL.

The chain has TRBV2 and TRBJ1-3; D is undetermined. This CDR3 contains 14 residues. With 8 bases removed from V and 4 bases from J, the gap between germline ends came to 15 bases. CDR1 is SNHLY and CDR2 is FYNNEI in the germline V gene. The CDR3 region has the DNA TGTGCCAGCTGGAAACTTGGCAGGGGAAACACCATATATTTT. Translating gives CASWKLGRGNTIYF.

The V gene is TRBV19, the J gene TRBJ1-4, with D perhaps matching TRBD1 (5 bases). This CDR3 comprises 14 residues. Trimming shortened V by 4 bases and J by 4 bases, and 10 bases separated the two germline ends. Germline V CDR1 and CDR2: LNHDA, SQIVND (reference sequence). The CDR3 DNA reads TGTGCCAGTAGTAACCAGGGAGGTAATGAAAAACTGTTTTTT. Protein product: CASSNQGGNEKLFF.